This entry features one TCR beta chain sequence. This specimen comes from a study of cytomegalovirus exposure and HLA in healthy donors. PCR primers comprised 60 Vbeta and 13 Jbeta primers. Measured with immunoSEQ multiplex PCR; TCRdb has only the in-frame clones, and not every one. With approximately 50,000 clones in the sample, the ten largest clones hold roughly 12%. The germline gives CDR1 MNHEY, CDR2 SVGAGI. The CDR3 has 14 amino acids. V shed 5 bases, J shed 0 bases, and the junction held 3 bases outside the gene matches. The rearrangement uses TRBV6-5 and TRBJ2-5; 7 positions match TRBD1. The TCR sequence derives from a man between 18 and 35 years old in good health and CMV-seropositive. The sequenced sample was PBMCs. The CDR3 loop reads CASSTDRHQETQYF. The CDR3 DNA sequence: TGTGCCAGCAGTACGGACAGGCACCAAGAGACCCAGTACTTC.